The 4 T cell receptor beta chains in this list originate from one sample, sequenced in a study of patients and donors after allogeneic stem cell transplantation. Using its own MiXCR run on the RT-PCR reads, TCRdb lists one record per CDR3 protein. The table has a few hundred thousand distinct CDR3 sequences, around two fifths seen once; the top ten hold around 10%. Sequenced: blood, either unsorted or a sorted T cell fraction (not recorded which). The source of these receptors is a human donor who was either an allogeneic HSCT recipient or a stem cell or donor lymphocyte infusion donor (not recorded which). It is not recorded whose cells these are; they may come from a transplant donor.

This clonotype showed up just once. The chain uses TRBV5-1 and TRBJ1-2; D not certain. The CDR3 spans 15 residues. Trimming stripped 0 bases from V and 6 bases from J, with 15 bases between. CDR1 is SGHRS and CDR2 is YFSETQ in the germline V gene. The CDR3 protein is CASSLEGVMVDGYTF. Here the CDR3 DNA reads TGCGCCAGCAGCTTGGAAGGCGTAATGGTCGATGGCTACACCTTC. Together with reference TRBV5-1 and TRBJ1-2, the CDR3 gives the full variable domain: KAGVTQTPRYLIKTRGQQVTLSCSPISGHRSVSWYQQTPGQGLQFLFEYFSETQRNKGNFPGRFSGRQFSNSRSEMNVSTLELGDSALYLCASSLEGVMVDGYTFGSGTRLTVV.

This clonotype was detected a few times. This chain uses TRBV9 with TRBJ1-1; no reliable D call. The CDR3 is made up of 16 amino acids. The germline V gene encodes CDR1 SGDLS and CDR2 YYNGEE. With 3 bases removed from V and 2 bases from J, the gap between germline ends came to 17 bases. Here the CDR3 DNA reads TGTGCCAGCAGCGCTTCCCTCGGGCAGGTTAACACTGAAGCTTTCTTT. Its protein is CASSASLGQVNTEAFF.

The table lists this clonotype with many counts. The genes are TRBV4-1 and TRBJ2-1, with TRBD2 as a possible D gene (5 bases). CDR3 length: 17 amino acids. V lost 4 bases, J lost 1 base, and 17 bases lay in between. Germline V CDR1 and CDR2: MGHRA, YSYEKL. CDR3: CASSRSNALVSYNEQFF. CDR3 sequence (DNA): TGCGCCAGCAGCCGTTCTAACGCACTAGTATCCTACAATGAGCAGTTCTTC.

This clonotype was counted between two and nine times. The chain combines TRBV5-1 with TRBJ1-1; possible D gene TRBD1, 6 bases. The germline V gene encodes CDR1 SGHRS and CDR2 YFSETQ. The CDR3 contains 16 residues. The V gene lost 1 base and the J gene lost 3 bases, with 16 bases spanning the gap. The DNA of the CDR3 is TGCGCCAGCAGCTTGAATGCCCAAGGGGGGCACACTGAAGCTTTCTTT. Translated: CASSLNAQGGHTEAFF.